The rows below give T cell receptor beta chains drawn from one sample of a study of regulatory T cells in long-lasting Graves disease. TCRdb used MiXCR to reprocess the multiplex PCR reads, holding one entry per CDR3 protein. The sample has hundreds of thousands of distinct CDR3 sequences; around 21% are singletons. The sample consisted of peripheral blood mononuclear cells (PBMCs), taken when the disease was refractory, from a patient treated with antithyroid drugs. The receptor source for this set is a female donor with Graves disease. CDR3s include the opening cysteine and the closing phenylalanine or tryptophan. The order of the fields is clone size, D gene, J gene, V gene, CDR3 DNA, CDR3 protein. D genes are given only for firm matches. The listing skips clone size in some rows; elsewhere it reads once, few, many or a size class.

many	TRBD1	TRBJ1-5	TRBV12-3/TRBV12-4	TGTGCCAGCAGCCTTTCCGGGGACAGTGTGCAGCCCCAGCATTTT	CASSLSGDSVQPQHF
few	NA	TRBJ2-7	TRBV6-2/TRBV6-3	TGTGCCAGCAGTTACACCCCCCCCGTAGGCGAGCAGTACTTC	CASSYTPPVGEQYF
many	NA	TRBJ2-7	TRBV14	TGTGCCAGCAGCGCAGCGGGACATGCCTACGAGCAGTACTTC	CASSAAGHAYEQYF
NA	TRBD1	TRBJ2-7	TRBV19	TGTGCCAGTAGTGAACGGACAGGGAGACGCTACGAGCAGTACTTC	CASSERTGRRYEQYF
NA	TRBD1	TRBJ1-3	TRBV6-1	TGTGCCAGCAGTGAAGTGCTCGGGACAGGTGGTGGAAACACCATATATTTT	CASSEVLGTGGGNTIYF
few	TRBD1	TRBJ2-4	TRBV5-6	TGTGCCAGCAGCGCCGGACAGGGATATGGCAAAAACATTCAGTACTTC	CASSAGQGYGKNIQYF
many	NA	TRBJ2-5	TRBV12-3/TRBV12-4	TGTGCCAGCAGCCCGACATCGGAGACCCAGTACTTC	CASSPTSETQYF
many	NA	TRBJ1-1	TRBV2	TGTGCCAGCAGGAAGACAGGTTTGAACACTGAAGCTTTCTTT	CASRKTGLNTEAFF
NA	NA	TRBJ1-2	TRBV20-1	TGCAGTGCTGAGGACGGGAACTATGGCTACACCTTC	CSAEDGNYGYTF
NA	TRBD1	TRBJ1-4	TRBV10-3	TGTGCCATCAGTGGGACAGGTTTAGAGGAAAAACTGTTTTTT	CAISGTGLEEKLFF
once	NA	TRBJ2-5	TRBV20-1	TGCAGTGGTCGCTTTCTAGTCGGGGAAGAGACCCAGTACTTC	CSGRFLVGEETQYF
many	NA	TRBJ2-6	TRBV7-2	TGTGCCAGCAGCCCCCTATCGTGGGCAACTGGGGCCAACGTCCTGACTTTC	CASSPLSWATGANVLTF
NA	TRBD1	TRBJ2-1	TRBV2	TGTGCCAGCAGGAACAGGGGGGACAATGAGCAGTTCTTC	CASRNRGDNEQFF
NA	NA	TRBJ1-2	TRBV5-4	TGTGCCAGCAGCCCTGAGGCAGGTTCGAACTATGGCTACACCTTC	CASSPEAGSNYGYTF
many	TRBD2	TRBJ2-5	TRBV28	TGTGCCAGCAGTTTTGCTAGCGGCGAGACCCAGTACTTC	CASSFASGETQYF
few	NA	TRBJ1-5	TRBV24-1	TGTGCCACCAGTGATTCGAAATTGGGGGGCCCTCAGCCCCAGCATTTT	CATSDSKLGGPQPQHF
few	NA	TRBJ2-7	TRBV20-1	TGCAGTGCTAGGTCGCAGACACAGACCTACGAGCAGTACTTC	CSARSQTQTYEQYF
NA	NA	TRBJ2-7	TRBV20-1	TGCAGTGCTAGAGATATGGCGGGTTCTTTCTACGAGCAGTACTTC	CSARDMAGSFYEQYF
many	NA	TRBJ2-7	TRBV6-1	TGTGCCAGCACTTCAAGAAATCGGTTGGTAGGCGAGCAGTACTTC	CASTSRNRLVGEQYF
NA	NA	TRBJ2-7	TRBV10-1	TGCGCCAGTGCCCGACAGAATGGTGACGAGCAGTACTTC	CASARQNGDEQYF
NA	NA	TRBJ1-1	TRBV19	TGTGCCAGTAGTATAGAGGTGGGCAGCCTGAACACTGAAGCTTTCTTT	CASSIEVGSLNTEAFF
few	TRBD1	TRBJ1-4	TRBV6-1	TGTGCCAGCAGTACTACAGGGGGTCAAGGAAAACTGTTTTTT	CASSTTGGQGKLFF
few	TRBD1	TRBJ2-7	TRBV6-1	TGTGCCAGCAGTCAAAGCCGGGACAGGGGCGGCGAGCAGTACTTC	CASSQSRDRGGEQYF
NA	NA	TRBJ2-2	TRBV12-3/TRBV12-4	TGTGCCAGCAGTTTCTTGATCAACACCGGGGAGCTGTTTTTT	CASSFLINTGELFF
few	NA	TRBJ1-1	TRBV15	TGTGCCACCAGCAGAGAGGGGACTTTCACTGAAGCTTTCTTT	CATSREGTFTEAFF
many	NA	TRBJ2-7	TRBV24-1	TGTGCCACCAGTGGCTGGCAGGGCGAGCAGTACTTC	CATSGWQGEQYF
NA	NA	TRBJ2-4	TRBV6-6	TGTGCCAGCAGTTACTCGACAGTAGCCGTAGCCAAAAACATTCAGTACTTC	CASSYSTVAVAKNIQYF
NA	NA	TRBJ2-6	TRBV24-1	TGTGCCACCAGTGATTTACAGGGACCGGGGGCCAACGTCCTGACTTTC	CATSDLQGPGANVLTF
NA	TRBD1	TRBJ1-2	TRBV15	TGTGCCACCAGCAGAGATTTGACAGGGGTGCTCTCCGATGGCTACACCTTC	CATSRDLTGVLSDGYTF
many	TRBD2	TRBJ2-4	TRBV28	TGTGCCAGCAGTTTACCCCGAGCGGGAGGGTTGAGAGCCAAAAACATTCAGTACTTC	CASSLPRAGGLRAKNIQYF
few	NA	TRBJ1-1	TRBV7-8	TGTGCCAGCAGCGGCGACACCCCCGATGCTTTCTTT	CASSGDTPDAFF
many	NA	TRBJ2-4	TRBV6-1	TGTGCCAGCAGAGGGGCGGGCAGACTAGCCAAAAACATTCAGTACTTC	CASRGAGRLAKNIQYF
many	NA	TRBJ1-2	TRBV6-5	TGTGCCAGCAGTTACGGTTCAGGGTCTGGCTACACCTTC	CASSYGSGSGYTF
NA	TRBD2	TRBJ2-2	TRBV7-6	TGTGCCAGCAGCTTAACGACTAGCGGGACCGGGGAGCTGTTTTTT	CASSLTTSGTGELFF
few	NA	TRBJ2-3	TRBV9	TGTGCCAGCAGCGTAGAGGGCGGGAGCACAGATACGCAGTATTTT	CASSVEGGSTDTQYF
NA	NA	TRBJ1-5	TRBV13	TGTGCCAGCAGCGTAGGCGGCTGGGGTGGTCAGCCCCAGCATTTT	CASSVGGWGGQPQHF
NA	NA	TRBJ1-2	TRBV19	TGTGCCAGTAGTATAGTAGCCGCTCAATCAGGGGTGGGCTATGGCTACACCTTC	CASSIVAAQSGVGYGYTF
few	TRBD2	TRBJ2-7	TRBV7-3	TGTGCCAGCAGCATTAGCGGGGAAACCTACGAGCAGTACTTC	CASSISGETYEQYF
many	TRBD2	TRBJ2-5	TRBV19	TGTGCCAGTAGCACGACTAGCGGGAGAGCACAAGAGACCCAGTACTTC	CASSTTSGRAQETQYF
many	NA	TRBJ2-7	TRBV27	TGTGCCAGCAGACGACAATGGGGCTACGAGCAGTACTTC	CASRRQWGYEQYF
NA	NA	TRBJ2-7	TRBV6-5	TGTGCCAGCAGTTTCCGGACCTCGGGGGAGCAGTACTTC	CASSFRTSGEQYF